Sequencing of this TCR beta chain was carried out in a study of blood T cell repertoires in COVID-19. Study at large: Samples of COVID-19 (acute and convalescent) were obtained from the United States, Italy and Spain. Nucleic acid was either cDNA or gDNA, and it came from T cells, B-cell-depleted T cells, or PBMCs.

In the study's own analysis: Estimated nucleated cell counts came from reference gene primer amplification. Assay used: immunoSEQ multiplex PCR; TCRdb lists only in-frame clones, some missing. V, J and clone size derive from that table, while D and trimming were established from the DNA sequence. The sample shows approximately 140,000 clones, 85% to 90% of them seen only once. V lost 1 base to trimming and J lost 3 bases, with 11 bases between them. The CDR3 has 15 amino acids. Germline CDR1 reads LGHNT; CDR2 reads FRNRAP. The chain couples TRBV12-5 to TRBJ2-3, with TRBD1 as a possible D gene (7 bases). The sequence was obtained from a woman aged 55-70 years with acute or convalescent COVID-19. Sequenced input: peripheral blood. The CDR3 is CASGLETGRTDTQYF. The CDR3 region has the DNA TGTGCTAGTGGTTTGGAGACAGGGAGGACAGATACGCAGTATTTT.